This TCR beta chain was retrieved from a study of radiotherapy plus CTLA-4 blockade in lung cancer (dated by TCRdb to the late 2010s). Broadly, across the study: Objective responses occurred in roughly 20% of enrolled patients, and just over 30% achieved disease control. What the research found in general, with its limitations: TCR clones derived from tumors expanded in peripheral blood after treatment with radiotherapy and ipilimumab. The strongest predictors of response were reported to be early dynamic shifts in blood T cell clones along with a rise in serum interferon-beta following radiation.

The CDR3 spans 13 residues, from the cysteine through the phenylalanine. This entry keeps only the CDR3 DNA: 39 bases, framed from base 1. CDR1 and CDR2, looked up from the germline V gene, are KGHSH and LQKENI. V loses 2 bases, J loses 5 bases, and the germline ends lie 6 bases apart. In this study, focal radiation therapy paired with CTLA-4 blockade (ipilimumab) was tested in patients who had chemo-refractory metastatic non-small-cell lung cancer. Details on this clone: Its antigen target is currently unknown. No much larger clone is present one base from it, and per-base qualities are unavailable.

Library construction relied on the immunoSEQ multiplex PCR assay. The immuneACCESS repertoire file appears here via TCRdb, limited to in-frame rearrangements. These files lack a portion of the clones; in checked studies, under half of the deficit traces to unresolved V genes, and the cause of the others is not known. The sample table holds approximately 72,000 clones, of which more than 75% were seen once. The top ten hold 7% to 8.5% of the sample. The sample consisted of peripheral blood, taken from a patient treated with radiotherapy plus ipilimumab. The chain is made from TRBV18 and TRBJ1-4, with the D segment identity uncertain. The clonotype originates from a human donor with non-small cell lung cancer who had a complete response to radiotherapy plus ipilimumab. In nucleotides, the sequence is TGTGCCAGCTCACCAAGCCGGAATGAAAAACTGTTTTTT. Translated, this gives CASSPSRNEKLFF.